This T cell receptor (beta chain) was sequenced during a study of cytomegalovirus exposure and HLA in healthy donors. CDR1 and CDR2 from the germline V gene are SGHRS and YFSETQ. The V gene lost 0 bases and the J gene lost 1 base, with 20 bases spanning the gap. The CDR3 contains 18 residues. Study-level findings and limits: Previously analyzed data showed that most TCR beta V segments were productive at a frequency of about 90% or about 30%. No immune exposure information besides CMV serostatus was available. Later, an analysis showed that TCR beta chains associated with HLA were more clonally expanded than others that were equally common.

Comment on this clone: Antigen specificity is unknown.

With 60 Vbeta and 13 Jbeta primers, the PCR was carried out. Using immunoSEQ multiplex PCR, the repertoire was profiled, and TCRdb retains in-frame clones only, with some absent. The sample features 75,000 to 85,000 clones, with about 0.5% in its top ten. The clonotype originates from a man aged 45-65 years in good health and CMV-seronegative. This chain links TRBV5-1 with TRBJ2-7; D might be TRBD2 (5 bases). Sample: PBMCs. The CDR3 loop reads CASSLATPFVRRSYEQYF. The CDR3 nucleotides are TGCGCCAGCAGCTTGGCCACCCCATTTGTGAGGAGGTCCTACGAGCAGTACTTC.